What follows are 23 T cell receptor beta chains derived from one specimen sequenced in a study of blood T cell repertoires in COVID-19. Method: immunoSEQ multiplex PCR; TCRdb's copy keeps in-frame clones and lacks some. This table holds about 180,000 clones, more than 70% found once. Sequenced: PBMCs or T cells enriched from blood (not recorded which). The source of these receptors is a man in his forties who had recovered from COVID-19.

The rearrangement links TRBV7-9 to TRBJ2-7; D ambiguous. Looked up from germline, CDR1 is SEHNR and CDR2 is FQNEAQ (reference sequence). This CDR3 is built from 12 residues. With 2 bases removed from V and 3 bases from J, the gap between germline ends came to 5 bases. Here the CDR3 reads CASSLNSYEQYF. CDR3 sequence (DNA): TGTGCCAGCAGCTTAAACAGCTACGAGCAGTACTTC.

This chain uses TRBV30 with TRBJ2-1; TRBD2 might be the D (6 bases). The V gene's germline CDR1 is GTSNPN and CDR2 SVGIG (reference sequence). The CDR3 runs 16 residues. The V end lost 2 bases, the J end lost 4 bases, and 18 bases lay between the germline ends. CDR3 residues: CAWSSGSREIYNEQFF. DNA for the CDR3: TGTGCCTGGAGTTCAGGCTCCCGGGAGATATACAATGAGCAGTTCTTC.

The CDR3 is CASSSAGGRVYEQYF. The CDR3 region has the DNA TGTGCCAGCAGCTCGGCAGGGGGCAGGGTATACGAGCAGTACTTC. The rearrangement uses TRBV11-1 and TRBJ2-7; 8 nucleotides align to TRBD1. The CDR3 is made up of 15 amino acids. Losses at the gene ends were 4 bases for V and 4 bases for J; bases not matched to a gene: 9. In germline, CDR1 is SGHAT, CDR2 FQDESV (reference sequence).

This clone was found once. This chain links TRBV28 with TRBJ2-3; 13 positions agree with TRBD2. J was trimmed by 1 base and V by 6 bases; bases with no gene match: 7. From germline, CDR1 is MDHEN and CDR2 SYDVKM. The CDR3 is made up of 17 amino acids. In DNA, the CDR3 is TGTGCCAGCAGCCTCGGGGGACTAGCGGGGCGCACAGATACGCAGTATTTT. As protein: CASSLGGLAGRTDTQYF.

The chain couples TRBV5-8 to TRBJ1-2; 8 bases are shared with TRBD1. The CDR3 spans 16 residues. The ends lost 0 bases at V and 7 bases at J; junction bases unmatched: 11. Germline values: CDR1 SGHTS, CDR2 YDEGEE. CDR3 sequence: CASSLGIMTGAGGYTF. The CDR3 nucleotides read TGTGCCAGCAGCTTGGGAATTATGACAGGGGCTGGTGGCTACACCTTC.

The chain carries TRBV28 and TRBJ2-3; D call uncertain. The CDR3 length is 11 residues. Germline CDR1 MDHEN, CDR2 SYDVKM. Trimming shortened V by 5 bases and J by 4 bases, and 4 bases separated the two germline ends. The CDR3 DNA reads TGTGCCAGCAGTCACTCAGATACGCAGTATTTT. Protein product: CASSHSDTQYF.

V is TRBV9 and J is TRBJ1-1, with 8 bases lining up with TRBD1. Germline loops: CDR1 SGDLS, CDR2 YYNGEE. The CDR3 has 14 residues. After removal of 7 bases from V and 4 bases from J, the junction contained 9 bases not matched to a gene. The CDR3 loop is CASGRQGFGTEAFF. The CDR3 DNA follows: TGTGCCAGCGGAAGACAGGGGTTTGGCACTGAAGCTTTCTTT.

The chain carries TRBV5-8 and TRBJ1-5; perhaps TRBD1 as D (5 bases). Germline V gene sequence: CDR1 SGHTS, CDR2 YDEGEE. V was pared by 5 bases and J by 1 base, with 16 bases between. This CDR3 is built from 16 residues. CDR3 sequence: CASRLLQAGSNQPQHF. Written as DNA, the CDR3 is TGTGCCAGCAGGCTACTTCAGGCAGGGAGCAATCAGCCCCAGCATTTT.

This chain joins TRBV27 and TRBJ2-5; D might be TRBD2 (5 bases). Germline V gene lookup returns CDR1 MNHEY and CDR2 SMNVEV (reference sequence). The CDR3 is made up of 14 amino acids. V lost 2 bases, J lost 10 bases, and 17 bases lay in between. The CDR3 coding sequence is TGTGCCAGCAGTTTACAGCCCCACGGGGTAGACCAGTACTTC. Translating gives CASSLQPHGVDQYF.

The chain joins TRBV5-1 to TRBJ2-5, with TRBD2 as a possible D gene (6 bases). The germline gives CDR1 SGHRS, CDR2 YFSETQ. Trimming took off 0 bases at V and 2 bases at J, with 14 bases between the two ends. The CDR3 spans 16 residues. This CDR3 reads CASSLGAGWTQETQYF. In DNA, the CDR3 is TGCGCCAGCAGCTTGGGGGCGGGGTGGACACAAGAGACCCAGTACTTC.

This rearrangement joins TRBV10-3 to TRBJ2-1; TRBD2 aligns across 11 bases. The ends lost 5 bases at V and 6 bases at J; junction bases unmatched: 9. The germline gives CDR1 ENHRY, CDR2 SYGVKD. The CDR3 runs 16 residues. In nucleotides, the CDR3 is TGTGCCATCAGTACGGCTAGCGGGGGGAGAATCAATGAGCAGTTCTTC. This gives the protein CAISTASGGRINEQFF.

This clone turned up a few times. This chain joins TRBV6-1 and TRBJ2-3; D perhaps matches TRBD2 (7 bases). The germline V gene encodes CDR1 MNHNS and CDR2 SASEGT. Trimming stripped 2 bases from V and 1 base from J, with 13 bases between. This CDR3 region has 16 residues. CDR3 protein: CASSESRGAGTDTQYF. CDR3 coding DNA: TGTGCCAGCAGTGAATCTCGGGGGGCGGGCACAGATACGCAGTATTTT.

The CDR3 protein is CASSGGQAGYTF. The CDR3 bases are TGTGCCAGCAGCGGTGGACAGGCGGGCTACACCTTC. The genes are TRBV6-5 and TRBJ1-2, with 7 nucleotides matching TRBD1. V shed 6 bases and J 8 bases; nucleotides not matched to a gene: 6. There are 12 residues in the CDR3. Germline CDR1 is MNHEY and CDR2 is SVGAGI.

The chain links TRBV7-9 to TRBJ1-1, with D perhaps TRBD1 (5 bases). V lost 7 bases to trimming and J lost 4 bases, with 16 bases between them. The CDR3 extends over 14 amino acids. CDR1 and CDR2 from the germline V gene are SEHNR and FQNEAQ (reference sequence). The chain's CDR3 is CASTRDGGSTEAFF. The CDR3 coding sequence is TGTGCCAGCACCCGGGACGGCGGGAGCACTGAAGCTTTCTTT.

V and J are TRBV19 and TRBJ2-7; D possibly corresponds to TRBD1 (6 bases). Trimming removed 3 bases at V and 0 bases at J, with 15 bases between. The CDR3 extends over 16 amino acids. Germline V gives CDR1 LNHDA, CDR2 SQIVND (reference sequence). CDR3 sequence reads: CASSIISGVPSYEQYF. In DNA form, the CDR3 reads TGTGCCAGTAGTATTATCTCAGGGGTCCCCTCCTACGAGCAGTACTTC.

The chain combines TRBV9 with TRBJ2-5; TRBD2 matches 9 bases. This CDR3 is 14 amino acids long. The germline V gene has CDR1 SGDLS and CDR2 YYNGEE. The ends lost 1 base at V and 4 bases at J; junction bases unmatched: 2. CDR3 in DNA: TGTGCCAGCAGCGTAACAGCGGGGGGAGAGACCCAGTACTTC. Translating it yields CASSVTAGGETQYF.

The chain couples TRBV6-1 to TRBJ1-1, with D perhaps matching TRBD1 (6 bases). The germline V and J ends were trimmed by 3 bases and 3 bases, with 17 bases remaining between them. Germline CDR1 is MNHNS and CDR2 is SASEGT. The CDR3 is 16 amino acids. CDR3 nucleotides: TGTGCCAGCAGTGATAACTACAGGGTTAGGGACACTGAAGCTTTCTTT. Residues: CASSDNYRVRDTEAFF.

The chain couples TRBV6-5 to TRBJ1-3; 10 bases line up with TRBD1. Germline CDR1 and CDR2: MNHEY and SVGAGI. V was clipped by 7 bases and J by 9 bases; unmatched bases: 6. The CDR3 extends over 13 amino acids. Written as DNA, the CDR3 is TGTGCCAGCAAAGGACAGGGGGAGGGCACCATATATTTT. This encodes CASKGQGEGTIYF.

The chain has TRBV6-1 and TRBJ2-3; D remains ambiguous. Trimming pared 2 bases from V and 4 bases from J, leaving 7 bases between. Germline V lookup: CDR1 MNHNS, CDR2 SASEGT. The CDR3 has 13 amino acids. The CDR3 sequence: CASSENPADTQYF. CDR3 DNA sequence: TGTGCCAGCAGTGAAAATCCGGCAGATACGCAGTATTTT.

The chain uses TRBV5-6 and TRBJ2-7, with TRBD1 as a possible D gene (6 bases). The length of the CDR3 is 14 residues. Germline CDR1 SGHDT, CDR2 YYEEEE. Trimming took off 0 bases at V and 7 bases at J, with 14 bases between the two ends. The CDR3 nucleotides read TGTGCCAGCAGCTTGGAGGGGGAGCTGAGGGAGCAGTACTTC. This codes for CASSLEGELREQYF.

The rearrangement links TRBV9 to TRBJ1-2; a weak D match, TRBD1 (5 bases). Trimming left V 6 bases short and J 3 bases short, with 15 bases between. Germline V lookup: CDR1 SGDLS, CDR2 YYNGEE. The CDR3 sequence is 14 residues long. The CDR3 loop is CASTEGVGHYGYTF. The CDR3 region has the DNA TGTGCCAGCACCGAAGGGGTGGGCCACTATGGCTACACCTTC.

CDR3 protein: CASTIAGFAYEQYF. In DNA form, the CDR3 reads TGTGCCAGCACCATAGCGGGATTCGCCTACGAGCAGTACTTC. The chain combines TRBV2 with TRBJ2-7, with 8 bases aligning to TRBD2. With 7 bases clipped from V and 2 bases from J, the junction kept 7 bases outside the gene matches. The CDR3 length is 14 residues. CDR1 SNHLY and CDR2 FYNNEI come from the germline V gene.

The CDR3 DNA follows: TGTGCCAGCAGTGAAGAGTACAGGGTCTTAGCTTTCTTT. Translated, it gives CASSEEYRVLAFF. V gene TRBV6-1 combines with J gene TRBJ1-1; D perhaps matches TRBD1 (6 bases). V was cut by 1 base and J by 10 bases, with 13 bases left in between. From germline, CDR1 is MNHNS and CDR2 SASEGT. The CDR3 consists of 13 residues.